A selection of T cell receptor beta chains follows, all from one sample in a study of CD8 T cells in ankylosing spondylitis. MiXCR, applied by TCRdb to the 5' RACE reads, yields one record per CDR3 protein. The sample includes about 160,000 distinct CDR3 sequences, about 16% of them seen just once. The sample taken for sequencing was blood, either unsorted or a sorted T cell fraction (not recorded which). These receptors all come from a male donor with ankylosing spondylitis or in good health (not recorded which). Each CDR3 is given with its conserved first and last residue. Fields, in order: clone size, D gene, V gene, J gene, CDR3 DNA, CDR3 protein. A D gene is named only where the DNA matches it firmly. Not every row has a clone size; where given, it reads once, few, many or a size class.

abundance: few; d_gene: NA; v_gene: TRBV15; j_gene: TRBJ2-1; CDR3nt: TGTGCCACCAGCAGAAAGGGTTCAGGGGAGTTCTTC; CDR3aa: CATSRKGSGEFF
abundance: few; d_gene: TRBD1; v_gene: TRBV7-3; j_gene: TRBJ1-2; CDR3nt: TGTGCCAGCAGCTCTCACTCCGGAGGACAGGGGATCGGCTACACCTTC; CDR3aa: CASSSHSGGQGIGYTF
abundance: few; d_gene: NA; v_gene: TRBV10-3; j_gene: TRBJ1-2; CDR3nt: TGTGCCATCAGTAGTACCCTGACCGACTATGGCTACACCTTC; CDR3aa: CAISSTLTDYGYTF
abundance: many; d_gene: NA; v_gene: TRBV7-3; j_gene: TRBJ2-7; CDR3nt: TGTGCCAGCAGCTTAAGCCTAACAGAGGGGATGAAGCAGTACTTC; CDR3aa: CASSLSLTEGMKQYF
abundance: many; d_gene: TRBD2; v_gene: TRBV20-1; j_gene: TRBJ2-1; CDR3nt: TGCAGTGCTAGAGATCTCCTAGCGGGAGCCCACAATGAGCAGTTCTTC; CDR3aa: CSARDLLAGAHNEQFF
abundance: few; d_gene: TRBD2; v_gene: TRBV19; j_gene: TRBJ2-1; CDR3nt: TGTGCCAGTAGTCCCATCTCGGGGGGTGAGCAGTTCTTC; CDR3aa: CASSPISGGEQFF
abundance: few; d_gene: NA; v_gene: TRBV20-1; j_gene: TRBJ2-5; CDR3nt: TGCAGTGCTAGAGAAGGGTTTGATGAGACCCAGTACTTC; CDR3aa: CSAREGFDETQYF
abundance: few; d_gene: NA; v_gene: TRBV2; j_gene: TRBJ1-3; CDR3nt: TGTGCCAGCGAGAAGGACAGCCAGGGAAACACCATATATTTT; CDR3aa: CASEKDSQGNTIYF
abundance: once; d_gene: TRBD2; v_gene: TRBV28; j_gene: TRBJ2-1; CDR3nt: TGTGCCAGCAGTCCTAGCGGGGCCGGCTCCTACAATGAGCAGTTCTTC; CDR3aa: CASSPSGAGSYNEQFF
abundance: many; d_gene: NA; v_gene: TRBV5-1; j_gene: TRBJ1-4; CDR3nt: TGCGCCAGCAGCGCCGGGGCCTCAACTAATGAAAAACTGTTTTTT; CDR3aa: CASSAGASTNEKLFF
abundance: many; d_gene: NA; v_gene: TRBV28; j_gene: TRBJ2-2; CDR3nt: TGTGCCAGCAGGCCACAGGGAACCGGGGAGCTGTTTTTT; CDR3aa: CASRPQGTGELFF
abundance: many; d_gene: NA; v_gene: TRBV20-1; j_gene: TRBJ2-1; CDR3nt: TGCAGTGCTAGCGTAAACCCGGGACCCCTGAGCTCCTACAATGAGCAGTTCTTC; CDR3aa: CSASVNPGPLSSYNEQFF
abundance: NA; d_gene: TRBD1; v_gene: TRBV2; j_gene: TRBJ2-1; CDR3nt: TGTGCCAGCAGCAACCCGGGGACAGGGAGGAGTTACAATGAGCAGTTCTTC; CDR3aa: CASSNPGTGRSYNEQFF
abundance: few; d_gene: NA; v_gene: TRBV7-2; j_gene: TRBJ2-5; CDR3nt: TGTGCCAGCAGCTTAGACTGGACTCGAGAGACCCAGTACTTC; CDR3aa: CASSLDWTRETQYF
abundance: few; d_gene: NA; v_gene: TRBV12-5; j_gene: TRBJ2-1; CDR3nt: TGTGCTAGTGGGGATTGGGGGAACAATGAGCAGTTCTTC; CDR3aa: CASGDWGNNEQFF
abundance: many; d_gene: NA; v_gene: TRBV12-3/TRBV12-4; j_gene: TRBJ1-4; CDR3nt: TGTGCCAGCAGTTTGGGGTTTTCTACTAATGAAAAACTGTTTTTT; CDR3aa: CASSLGFSTNEKLFF
abundance: NA; d_gene: TRBD1; v_gene: TRBV20-1; j_gene: TRBJ2-7; CDR3nt: TGCAGTGCTAGGTCCCCGACGGGACAGTCCTACGAGCAGTACTTC; CDR3aa: CSARSPTGQSYEQYF
abundance: few; d_gene: NA; v_gene: TRBV30; j_gene: TRBJ2-1; CDR3nt: TGTGCCTGGAGTAAAGGGGGGAGCTCCTACAATGAGCAGTTCTTC; CDR3aa: CAWSKGGSSYNEQFF
abundance: NA; d_gene: NA; v_gene: TRBV19; j_gene: TRBJ2-1; CDR3nt: TGTGCCAGTAGTATAGAGAGGCAGAGCTCCTACAATGAGCAGTTCTTC; CDR3aa: CASSIERQSSYNEQFF
abundance: many; d_gene: NA; v_gene: TRBV20-1; j_gene: TRBJ2-1; CDR3nt: TGCAGTGCTAGAGATCCGGATAGCTCCTACAATGAGCAGTTCTTC; CDR3aa: CSARDPDSSYNEQFF
abundance: many; d_gene: NA; v_gene: TRBV14; j_gene: TRBJ2-7; CDR3nt: TGTGCCAGCAGCCAAGAATCGCCCTTTAGTCCCTACGAGCAGTACTTC; CDR3aa: CASSQESPFSPYEQYF
abundance: NA; d_gene: NA; v_gene: TRBV18; j_gene: TRBJ2-1; CDR3nt: TGTGCCAGCTCACCAGAGGGGGAGGATGAGCAGTTCTTC; CDR3aa: CASSPEGEDEQFF
abundance: many; d_gene: TRBD1; v_gene: TRBV29-1; j_gene: TRBJ1-2; CDR3nt: TGCAGCGCCGAAGGGGGGACAGGGTTATATGGCTACACCTTC; CDR3aa: CSAEGGTGLYGYTF
abundance: NA; d_gene: NA; v_gene: TRBV6-1; j_gene: TRBJ2-3; CDR3nt: TGTGGGTCAGGAGAGGACGGTAGCACAGATACGCAGTATTTT; CDR3aa: CGSGEDGSTDTQYF
abundance: few; d_gene: NA; v_gene: TRBV12-3/TRBV12-4; j_gene: TRBJ2-7; CDR3nt: TGTGCCAGCAGTTTGGTTTTAGGTAGCGAGCAGTACTTC; CDR3aa: CASSLVLGSEQYF
abundance: many; d_gene: NA; v_gene: TRBV2; j_gene: TRBJ1-1; CDR3nt: TGTGCCAGCACCGCAGACCATAACACTGAAGCTTTCTTT; CDR3aa: CASTADHNTEAFF
abundance: few; d_gene: NA; v_gene: TRBV5-6; j_gene: TRBJ1-1; CDR3nt: TGTGCCAGCAGCTTGGGATTCTTGAACACTGAAGCTTTCTTT; CDR3aa: CASSLGFLNTEAFF